A selection of T cell receptor beta chains follows, all from one sample in a study of human T cells and chemical hapten exposure. TCRdb re-analysed the RACE reads in MiXCR, keeping a single row per CDR3 protein. The top ten clones hold roughly 2.2% of a sample with 75,000 to 95,000 distinct CDR3 sequences, 8% to 13% of them seen once. The sample was whole blood, taken in connection with sensitization to the hapten diphenylcyclopropenone (DPC). All receptors derive from a man aged 40-55 years with alopecia areata. Some clones in this sample may be carry-over from other donors' samples. Both conserved end residues are part of each CDR3. Fields, in order: clone size, V gene, CDR3 length, J gene, D gene, CDR3 protein, CDR3 DNA. D genes are given only for firm matches. Clone sizes are given selectively: once, few, many, or a class where the clone is expanded.

>few|TRBV6-5|17|TRBJ2-3|TRBD2
CASSEFDPAGLADTQYF
TGTGCCAGCTCCGAATTTGATCCAGCGGGATTGGCAGATACGCAGTATTTT
>few|TRBV9|13|TRBJ2-1|NA
CASSVDEGNEQFF
TGTGCCAGCAGCGTAGATGAAGGCAATGAGCAGTTCTTC
>NA|TRBV6-5|16|TRBJ2-1|TRBD2
CASSRTSGSLGNEQFF
TGTGCCAGCAGCCGGACTAGCGGGAGTCTCGGGAATGAGCAGTTCTTC
>few|TRBV29-1|12|TRBJ2-3|NA
CSVRQSADTQYF
TGCAGCGTTCGGCAAAGTGCAGATACGCAGTATTTT
>NA|TRBV6-2/TRBV6-3|12|TRBJ2-3|NA
CASKEQTDTQYF
TGTGCCAGCAAGGAACAAACAGATACGCAGTATTTT
>NA|TRBV5-6|14|TRBJ2-5|TRBD2
CASSWSGSVKTQYF
TGTGCCAGCAGCTGGAGCGGGAGCGTAAAGACCCAGTACTTC
>NA|TRBV6-5|14|TRBJ2-3|NA
CASRDNLPSDTQYF
TGTGCCAGCAGGGACAACTTACCTTCAGATACGCAGTATTTT
>few|TRBV6-1|16|TRBJ2-3|NA
CATRTRGRPSTDTQYF
TGTGCCACCCGGACCCGGGGACGTCCTAGCACAGATACGCAGTATTTT
>NA|TRBV6-5|15|TRBJ1-5|NA
CASSPVRGLNQPQHF
TGTGCCAGCAGCCCCGTAAGGGGCCTCAATCAGCCCCAGCATTTT
>many|TRBV5-1|15|TRBJ2-5|TRBD1
CASSIGQGGQETQYF
TGCGCCAGCAGTATCGGACAGGGCGGCCAAGAGACCCAGTACTTC
>few|TRBV5-1|15|TRBJ1-6|TRBD1
CASSGRTGGDSPLHF
TGCGCCAGCAGCGGGAGGACAGGGGGAGATTCACCCCTCCACTTT
>few|TRBV7-2|15|TRBJ2-3|TRBD1
CASSSGDRATDTQYF
TGTGCCAGCAGCTCCGGGGACAGGGCAACAGATACGCAGTATTTT
>NA|TRBV28|11|TRBJ2-7|NA
CASSKQYEQYF
TGTGCCAGCAGTAAGCAGTACGAGCAGTACTTC
>NA|TRBV7-8|16|TRBJ2-1|TRBD2
CASSLFSGNSYNEQFF
TGTGCCAGCAGCTTATTTAGCGGGAATTCCTACAATGAGCAGTTCTTC
>few|TRBV20-1|13|TRBJ1-2|NA
CSAREDTNYGYTF
TGCAGTGCTAGAGAGGACACCAACTATGGCTACACCTTC
>few|TRBV5-5|14|TRBJ2-7|NA
CASSQDWSSYEQYF
TGTGCCAGCAGCCAGGACTGGTCCTCCTACGAGCAGTACTTC
>few|TRBV20-1|14|TRBJ2-3|TRBD2
CSARRLAGSGTQYF
TGCAGTGCTAGAAGACTAGCGGGCTCGGGAACGCAGTATTTT
>NA|TRBV29-1|18|TRBJ2-3|TRBD2
CSVEDQGLAGGPADTQYF
TGCAGCGTTGAAGATCAGGGACTAGCGGGAGGGCCCGCAGATACGCAGTATTTT
>many|TRBV12-2|16|TRBJ1-5|NA
CASRMDRVTLNQPQHF
TGTGCAAGTCGCATGGACAGGGTTACCCTTAATCAGCCCCAGCATTTT
>few|TRBV5-4|16|TRBJ2-7|NA
CASSPRTGRRREEQYF
TGTGCCAGCAGCCCCCGAACCGGGAGACGTAGGGAAGAGCAGTACTTC
>NA|TRBV30|18|TRBJ1-1|TRBD1
CAWSVPGGRGQGNTEAFF
TGTGCCTGGAGTGTACCGGGTGGGCGCGGACAGGGAAACACTGAAGCTTTCTTT
>NA|TRBV28|16|TRBJ1-1|NA
CASSLTGGRSITEAFF
TGTGCCAGCAGTTTAACGGGGGGGCGAAGTATAACTGAAGCTTTCTTT
>NA|TRBV5-1|16|TRBJ2-5|TRBD1
CASRRSGTGGFETQYF
TGCGCCAGCAGGCGTTCCGGGACAGGGGGCTTCGAGACCCAGTACTTC
>NA|TRBV25-1|20|TRBJ2-4|TRBD1
CASSDRLGGRGPLAKNIQYF
TGTGCCAGCAGTGATAGATTAGGGGGCAGGGGACCGCTAGCCAAAAACATTCAGTACTTC
>few|TRBV20-1|15|TRBJ2-7|TRBD2
CSARDTSGSSYEQYF
TGCAGTGCTAGAGATACTAGCGGGTCCTCCTACGAGCAGTACTTC
>NA|TRBV24-1|18|TRBJ2-3|TRBD2
CATSDLTSGRARADTQYF
TGTGCCACCAGTGATTTGACTAGCGGGAGGGCCCGCGCAGATACGCAGTATTTT
>few|TRBV20-1|13|TRBJ1-2|TRBD1
CRGTGGADYGYTF
TGCAGAGGAACAGGGGGCGCGGACTATGGCTACACCTTC
>NA|TRBV4-3|15|TRBJ2-3|NA
CASSQAGWAADTQYF
TGCGCCAGCAGCCAAGCCGGCTGGGCCGCAGATACGCAGTATTTT
>NA|TRBV5-1|13|TRBJ1-1|TRBD1
CASQITGGTEAFF
TGCGCCAGCCAGATCACAGGGGGAACTGAAGCTTTCTTT
>NA|TRBV7-8|16|TRBJ2-2|TRBD1
CASSRRDRRNTGELFF
TGTGCCAGCAGCCGCAGGGACAGAAGGAACACCGGGGAGCTGTTTTTT
>few|TRBV7-2|15|TRBJ2-1|TRBD2
CASSLEPTPGGEQFF
TGTGCCAGCAGCTTAGAGCCCACCCCGGGAGGTGAGCAGTTCTTC
>many|TRBV7-2|15|TRBJ2-7|NA
CASSLVPGESYEQYF
TGTGCCAGCAGCTTAGTGCCGGGAGAGTCCTACGAGCAGTACTTC
>many|TRBV20-1|10|TRBJ1-4|NA
CSASREKLFF
TGCAGTGCTAGTAGGGAAAAACTGTTTTTT
>few|TRBV30|14|TRBJ1-5|TRBD1
CAWTWTGGNQPQHF
TGTGCCTGGACTTGGACAGGGGGCAATCAGCCCCAGCATTTT
>NA|TRBV20-1|13|TRBJ2-7|NA
CSAEEIRTYEQYF
TGCAGTGCTGAAGAGATAAGGACCTACGAGCAGTACTTC
>NA|TRBV30|11|TRBJ2-7|NA
CAWSGSYEQYF
TGTGCCTGGAGTGGATCCTACGAGCAGTACTTC
>few|TRBV7-2|18|TRBJ2-3|TRBD2
CASSLVLRGSGRADTQYF
TGTGCCAGCAGCTTAGTCTTGCGGGGGTCAGGGAGGGCAGATACGCAGTATTTT
>NA|TRBV20-1|16|TRBJ2-3|TRBD2
CSASGGLAVGTDTQYF
TGCAGTGCTAGCGGGGGACTAGCGGTTGGCACAGATACGCAGTATTTT
>NA|TRBV12-3/TRBV12-4|14|TRBJ1-1|TRBD1
CASTLDRANTEAFF
TGTGCCAGCACCCTGGACAGGGCTAACACTGAAGCTTTCTTT
>few|TRBV14|14|TRBJ2-7|TRBD1
CASSLQGQRYEQYF
TGTGCCAGCAGCCTACAGGGGCAGCGCTACGAGCAGTACTTC
>NA|TRBV3-1|13|TRBJ2-2|TRBD2
CASRPSGSGELFF
TGTGCCAGCAGACCTAGCGGGAGTGGGGAGCTGTTTTTT
>NA|TRBV6-5|13|TRBJ1-2|NA
CASRRGGFYGYTF
TGTGCCAGCAGGAGGGGGGGCTTTTATGGCTACACCTTC
>NA|TRBV3-1|16|TRBJ2-1|TRBD2
CASSQRTSGRHNEQFF
TGTGCCAGCAGCCAAAGGACTAGCGGGCGCCACAATGAGCAGTTCTTC
>NA|TRBV6-5|11|TRBJ2-4|NA
CASRGGNIQYF
TGTGCCAGCCGGGGAGGAAACATTCAGTACTTC
>NA|TRBV25-1|17|TRBJ2-3|NA
CASSEYVAERLTDTQYF
TGTGCCAGCAGTGAATACGTAGCGGAGAGACTCACAGATACGCAGTATTTT
>NA|TRBV4-3|15|TRBJ2-3|NA
CASSQGVAPKDTQYF
TGCGCCAGCAGCCAAGGGGTGGCGCCCAAGGATACGCAGTATTTT
>many|TRBV5-1|15|TRBJ1-4|NA
CASSLGGPSNEKLFF
TGCGCCAGCAGCTTGGGGGGGCCGAGTAATGAAAAACTGTTTTTT